This T cell receptor (beta chain) was identified in a study of neurological immune-mediated disorders. In its sample, this clonotype was seen many times. 5'RACE with 10-nucleotide random UMIs produced the cDNA. TCRdb re-called the 5' RACE reads with MiXCR, one entry per CDR3 protein. The sample lists about 24,000 distinct CDR3 sequences, about an eighth seen once, with 16% in the top ten. The CDR3 length is 16 residues. Germline V CDR1 and CDR2: SGHRS, YFSETQ. The trim removed 4 bases at V and 2 bases at J, leaving 8 bases unmatched. The chain combines TRBV5-1 with TRBJ1-3; 8 bases match TRBD1. The TCR originated in a woman aged 40 to 50 with HTLV-1-associated myelopathy (HAM/TSP). Sequencing input: PBMCs. CDR3 sequence: CASSQGQDLPGNTIYF. The CDR3 region has the DNA TGCGCCAGCAGCCAGGGACAGGACTTACCTGGAAACACCATATATTTT.